Described below is a single T cell receptor (beta chain) sequence and its context. Its antigen is still unknown. These data originate in a study of T cell repertoires in cytomegalovirus infection. Study context: Public TCR beta signatures were indicative of both CMV infection and a matching HLA type. Study-wide results and limits: Ex vivo, HLA-C-restricted CMV-specific TCR beta clonotypes prevailed over the rest of the response. Carriers of CMV plus the relevant HLA were identified by cumulative public TCR beta family frequency.

TCRdb re-derived calls from the reads in MiXCR, one entry per CDR3 protein. The sample holds about 740,000 distinct CDR3 sequences; under 40% are singletons and the top ten take about 2.8%. The germline gives CDR1 ENHRY, CDR2 SYGVKD. This CDR3 contains 13 residues. V lost 9 bases to trimming and J lost 4 bases; unmatched junction nucleotides: 7. The sequencing sample was made of PBMCs. The rearrangement uses TRBV10-3 and TRBJ2-3, with 7 bases aligning to TRBD2. The receptor's source is a human donor in good health (CMV status not recorded). Some clones in this sample may be carry-over from other donors' samples. The CDR3 nucleotides are TGTGCCATAGGGGACTACCGACCAGATACGCAGTATTTT. This translates into CAIGDYRPDTQYF.